The clone carrying this TCR beta chain was seen a handful of times. The target antigen is unknown. Trimming stripped 7 bases from V and 0 bases from J, with 12 bases between. Germline CDR1 is SGHTA and CDR2 is FQGNSA. The CDR3 extends over 15 amino acids. In the library, individual cDNA molecules carried attached unique molecular identifiers. Each CDR3 protein gets one entry after TCRdb re-called the 5' RACE reads with MiXCR. The sample holds more than 80,000 distinct CDR3 sequences, roughly 13% seen once. This record belongs to a study of early T cells in non-severe SARS-CoV-2 infection. On the study more broadly: Bulk RNA isolated from unsorted whole blood underwent sequencing; chains were not paired. Points from the study as a whole: Database matching using VDJdb favored anti-spike CD8 responses, with private and CD4 specificities left missing.

The V call is TRBV7-2, the J call TRBJ2-2; perhaps D is TRBD1 or TRBD2 (6 bases each). The sample was whole blood. This receptor was identified in an adult who was a healthcare worker with PCR-confirmed SARS-CoV-2 infection or an uninfected control (not recorded which). The CDR3 sequence: CASTEGGPNTGELFF. The CDR3 nucleotides read TGTGCCAGCACCGAAGGGGGGCCGAACACCGGGGAGCTGTTTTTT.